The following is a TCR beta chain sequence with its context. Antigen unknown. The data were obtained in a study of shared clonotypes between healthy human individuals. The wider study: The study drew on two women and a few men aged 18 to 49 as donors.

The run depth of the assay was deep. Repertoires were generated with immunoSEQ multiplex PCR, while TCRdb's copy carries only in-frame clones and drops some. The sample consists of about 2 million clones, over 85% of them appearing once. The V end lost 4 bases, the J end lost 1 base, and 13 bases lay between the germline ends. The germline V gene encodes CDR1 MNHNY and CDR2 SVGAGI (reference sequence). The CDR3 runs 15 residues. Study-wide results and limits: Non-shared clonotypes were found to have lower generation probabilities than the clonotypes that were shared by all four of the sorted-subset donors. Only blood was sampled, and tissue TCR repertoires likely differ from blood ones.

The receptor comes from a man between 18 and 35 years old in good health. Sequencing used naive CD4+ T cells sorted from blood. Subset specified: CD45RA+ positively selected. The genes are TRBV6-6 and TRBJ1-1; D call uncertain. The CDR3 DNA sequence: TGTGCCAGCAGTTCCCCCTTGACGGAGAACACTGAAGCTTTCTTT. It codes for CASSSPLTENTEAFF.